A selection of T cell receptor beta chains follows, all from one sample in a study of T cell changes during pregnancy in multiple sclerosis. The data were produced by immunoSEQ multiplex PCR, yet TCRdb's version contains in-frame clones alone and is incomplete. The table lists 70,000 to 95,000 clones, 93% of them singletons, with 2.5% in the top ten. This specimen was peripheral blood, taken in the second trimester of pregnancy. The origin of the receptors is a female donor with multiple sclerosis, enrolled in a pregnancy study. Each CDR3 is given with its conserved first and last residue. D genes are given only for firm matches. Some rows have no size entry. The others give once, few or many, or a class for an expanded clone.

J,size,D,V,DNA,CDR3
TRBJ1-2,NA,TRBD1,TRBV5-1,TGCGCCAGCAGCTACTTGGACAGGGGATATGGCTACACCTTC,CASSYLDRGYGYTF
TRBJ1-5,NA,TRBD1,TRBV5-8,TGTGCCAGCAGCTTCAGGGGGGGCAATCAGCCCCAGCATTTT,CASSFRGGNQPQHF
TRBJ1-5,NA,TRBD1,TRBV5-8,TGTGCCAGCACCCCCCCGGGACAGCCAGGTCAGCCCCAGCATTTT,CASTPPGQPGQPQHF
TRBJ1-2,once,TRBD1,TRBV6-5,TGTGCCAGCAGTTACTCGATTTCCGGACAGGGATGCACCTTC,CASSYSISGQGCTF
TRBJ1-2,few,NA,TRBV9,TGTGCCAGCAGCGTAGAACAGGGCTATGGCTACACCTTC,CASSVEQGYGYTF
TRBJ1-5,NA,NA,TRBV5-8,TGTGCCAGCAGCTTCCTGATAGGACATCTAGACGCAGGCAATCAGCCCCAGCATTTT,CASSFLIGHLDAGNQPQHF
TRBJ1-2,NA,TRBD1,TRBV7-6,TGTGCCAGCAGCTTTTTCTCGGGACAGAAAGGTTACTATGGCTACACCTTC,CASSFFSGQKGYYGYTF
TRBJ2-1,once,TRBD2,TRBV6-5,TGTGCCAGCAGTTACACCCCAGCGGGAGGTGGAAATGAGCAGTTCTTC,CASSYTPAGGGNEQFF
TRBJ1-1,NA,NA,TRBV18,TGTGCCAGCTCACCGGAGAGACCGGGTGAAGCTTTCTTT,CASSPERPGEAFF
TRBJ2-1,once,TRBD2,TRBV6-4,TGTGCCAGCAGTGCCGGACTAGCGGGGGGTCGGTCCTACAATGAGCAGTTCTTC,CASSAGLAGGRSYNEQFF
TRBJ2-3,NA,NA,TRBV5-1,TGCGCCAGCAGCGCAGACAGCGTCCGGGATACGCAGTATTTT,CASSADSVRDTQYF
TRBJ2-7,NA,NA,TRBV5-1,TGCGCCAGCAGCTTTGCAGCGGTGAAATACGAGCAGTACTTC,CASSFAAVKYEQYF
TRBJ2-7,NA,NA,TRBV7-3,TGTGCCAGCAGCTTAACGCGGGGTTACGAGCAGTACTTC,CASSLTRGYEQYF
TRBJ2-7,NA,TRBD2,TRBV10-3,TGTGCCATCAGTGAACCGGGACTAGCGGGGTTTTACGAGCAGTACTTC,CAISEPGLAGFYEQYF
TRBJ1-6,NA,NA,TRBV19,TGTGCCAGTACCCAAGCCCGGGGAAATTCACCCCTCCACTTT,CASTQARGNSPLHF
TRBJ2-7,NA,TRBD2,TRBV29-1,TGCAGCGCCTCCGATCCGGGGGGGATTAGGGAGCAGTACTTC,CSASDPGGIREQYF
TRBJ2-7,NA,NA,TRBV5-6,TGTGCCAGCAGCTCCACTTCCTACGAGCAGTACTTC,CASSSTSYEQYF
TRBJ2-1,NA,TRBD2,TRBV6-1,TGTGCCAGCAGTGGGACTAGCTACAATGAGCAGTTCTTC,CASSGTSYNEQFF
TRBJ2-7,NA,TRBD1,TRBV2,TGTGCCAGCAGTAGGGACAGGACATCGGACGAGCAGTACTTC,CASSRDRTSDEQYF
TRBJ1-2,NA,NA,TRBV28,TGTGCCAGCAGTCCCCAAACAGGTTTAGGGGGCTACACCTTC,CASSPQTGLGGYTF
TRBJ2-7,NA,TRBD1,TRBV29-1,TGCAGCTACCGGGACAGTTACGAGCAGTACTTC,CSYRDSYEQYF
TRBJ1-6,NA,NA,TRBV5-1,TGCGCCAGCAGTAGCAGCTCCTATAATTCACCCCTCCACTTT,CASSSSSYNSPLHF
TRBJ2-7,few,TRBD2,TRBV6-5,TGTGCCAGCACCGCTAGCGGGGAGTACGAGCAGTACTTC,CASTASGEYEQYF
TRBJ1-3,NA,NA,TRBV4-1,TGCGCCAGCAGCCAGAACCTACAGGGAACTGGAAACACCATATATTTT,CASSQNLQGTGNTIYF
TRBJ1-1,NA,TRBD1,TRBV7-2,TGTGCCAGCAGCTTGTATACAGGGGGCTCTGAAGCTTTCTTT,CASSLYTGGSEAFF
TRBJ2-6,once,NA,TRBV30,TGTGCCTGGGTACGGTCTGGGGCCAACGTCCTGACTTTC,CAWVRSGANVLTF